The sequence of this T cell receptor beta chain was determined in a study of blood T cell repertoires in COVID-19. About the research overall: Some COVID-19 samples were acute and others convalescent; all came from the United States, Italy and Spain.

Original data processing: The authors estimated nucleated cell counts from reference gene primer amplification. Clones were sequenced by immunoSEQ multiplex PCR, and TCRdb holds only the in-frame ones, with some missing. That table furnishes V, J and clone size, whereas the DNA furnished D and trimming. This table has about 320,000 clones, roughly 90% appearing once. The participants were between about 18 and 90 years old and came from about two dozen US areas. Exposed study participants had met a COVID-19 case within 2 weeks before entry. This CDR3 spans 16 amino acids. The germline V gene has CDR1 MNHEY and CDR2 SMNVEV (reference sequence). Trimming removed 0 bases from V and 3 bases from J; junction bases left unmatched: 4.

The sequenced sample consisted of PBMCs or T cells enriched from blood (not recorded which). The chain carries TRBV27 and TRBJ2-7; 11 bases are shared with TRBD1. The receptor was isolated from a woman in her 30s who had been exposed to COVID-19. CDR3 sequence (DNA): TGTGCCAGCAGTTTATCAGGAGGGACAGGGGGCTACGAGCAGTACTTC. Translated, it gives CASSLSGGTGGYEQYF.